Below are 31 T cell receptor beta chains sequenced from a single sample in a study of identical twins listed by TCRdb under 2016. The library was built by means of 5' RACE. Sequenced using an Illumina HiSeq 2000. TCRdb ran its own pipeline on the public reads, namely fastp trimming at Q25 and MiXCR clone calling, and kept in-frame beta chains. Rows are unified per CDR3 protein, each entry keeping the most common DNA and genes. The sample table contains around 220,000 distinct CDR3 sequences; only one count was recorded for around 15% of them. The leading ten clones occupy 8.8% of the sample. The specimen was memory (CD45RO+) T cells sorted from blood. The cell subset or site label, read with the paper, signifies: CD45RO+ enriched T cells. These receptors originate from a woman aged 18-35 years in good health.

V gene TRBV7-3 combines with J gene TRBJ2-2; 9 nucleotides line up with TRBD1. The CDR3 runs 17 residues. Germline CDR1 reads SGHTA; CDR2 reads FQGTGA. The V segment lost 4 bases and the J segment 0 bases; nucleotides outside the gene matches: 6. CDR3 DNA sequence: TGTGCCAGCAGCTCTACCCGGGACAGGGCGAACACCGGGGAGCTGTTTTTT. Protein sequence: CASSSTRDRANTGELFF.

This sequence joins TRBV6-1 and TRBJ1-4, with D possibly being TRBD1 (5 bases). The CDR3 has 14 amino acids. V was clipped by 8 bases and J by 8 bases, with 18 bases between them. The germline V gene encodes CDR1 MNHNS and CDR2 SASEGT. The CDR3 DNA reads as TGTGCCAGCTCCAAGGTCCCGGGGGGAGAAAAACTGTTTTTT. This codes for CASSKVPGGEKLFF.

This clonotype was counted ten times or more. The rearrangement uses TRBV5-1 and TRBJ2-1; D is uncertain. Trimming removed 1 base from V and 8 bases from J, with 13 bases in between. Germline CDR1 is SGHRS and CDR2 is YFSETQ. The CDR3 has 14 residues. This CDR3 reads CASSLLAGVDEQFF. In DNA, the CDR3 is TGCGCCAGCAGCTTGTTGGCTGGGGTAGATGAGCAGTTCTTC.

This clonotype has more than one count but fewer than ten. The chain's CDR3 is CSARSTTHSSYEQYF. The CDR3 DNA sequence: TGCAGTGCTAGAAGCACTACCCATTCGTCCTACGAGCAGTACTTC. The rearrangement joins TRBV20-1 to TRBJ2-7; no firm D call. The CDR3 has 15 residues. CDR1 DFQATT and CDR2 SNEGSKA come from the germline V gene (reference sequence). Trimming took off 2 bases at V and 1 base at J, with 15 bases between the two ends.

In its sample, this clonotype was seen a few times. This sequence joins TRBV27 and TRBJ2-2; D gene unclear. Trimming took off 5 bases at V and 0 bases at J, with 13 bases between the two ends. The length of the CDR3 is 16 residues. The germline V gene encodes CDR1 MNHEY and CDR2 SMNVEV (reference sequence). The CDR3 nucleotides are TGTGCCAGCAGTAGGACCGGGTCCTCGAACACCGGGGAGCTGTTTTTT. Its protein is CASSRTGSSNTGELFF.

The CDR3 loop reads CASSPGLSNSPLHF. For the CDR3, the DNA is TGTGCCAGCAGCCCGGGACTTTCGAATTCACCCCTCCACTTT. The rearrangement uses TRBV14 and TRBJ1-6; D is perhaps TRBD1 (5 bases). The CDR3 has 14 amino acids. V shed 4 bases and J shed 7 bases, with 11 bases lying between them. The V gene's germline CDR1 is SGHDN and CDR2 FVKESK.

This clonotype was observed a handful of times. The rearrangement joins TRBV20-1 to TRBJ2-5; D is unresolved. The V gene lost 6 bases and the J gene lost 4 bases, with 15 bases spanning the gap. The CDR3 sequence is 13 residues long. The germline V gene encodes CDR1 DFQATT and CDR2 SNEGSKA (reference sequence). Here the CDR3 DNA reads TGCAGTGCAAGGGCCCCGGGCGGAGAGACCCAGTACTTC. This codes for CSARAPGGETQYF.

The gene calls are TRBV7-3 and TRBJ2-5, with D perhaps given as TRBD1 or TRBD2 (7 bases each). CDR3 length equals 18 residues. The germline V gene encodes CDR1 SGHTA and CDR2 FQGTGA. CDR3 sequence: CTFSLTQGGTQGTETQYF. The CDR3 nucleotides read TGTACCTTCAGTTTAACCCAGGGGGGGACCCAAGGGACAGAGACCCAGTACTTC.

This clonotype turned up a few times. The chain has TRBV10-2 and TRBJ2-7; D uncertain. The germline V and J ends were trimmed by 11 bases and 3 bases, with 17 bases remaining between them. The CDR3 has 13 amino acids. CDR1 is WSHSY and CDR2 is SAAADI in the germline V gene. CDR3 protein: CASTGNSNYEQYF. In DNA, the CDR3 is TGCGCCTCCACGGGTAACTCAAACTACGAGCAGTACTTC.

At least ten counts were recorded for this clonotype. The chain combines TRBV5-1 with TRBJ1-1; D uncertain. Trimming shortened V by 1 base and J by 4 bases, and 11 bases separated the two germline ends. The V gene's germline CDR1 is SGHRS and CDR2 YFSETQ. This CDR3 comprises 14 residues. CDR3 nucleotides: TGCGCCAGCAGCTTGACTTACCCGGGCACTGAAGCTTTCTTT. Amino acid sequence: CASSLTYPGTEAFF.

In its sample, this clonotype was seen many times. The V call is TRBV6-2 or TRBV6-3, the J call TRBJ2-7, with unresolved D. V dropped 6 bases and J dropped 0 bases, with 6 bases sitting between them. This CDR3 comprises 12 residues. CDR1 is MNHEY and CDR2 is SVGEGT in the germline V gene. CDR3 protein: CASSLNSYEQYF. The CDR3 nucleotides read TGTGCCAGCAGCCTCAACTCCTACGAGCAGTACTTC.

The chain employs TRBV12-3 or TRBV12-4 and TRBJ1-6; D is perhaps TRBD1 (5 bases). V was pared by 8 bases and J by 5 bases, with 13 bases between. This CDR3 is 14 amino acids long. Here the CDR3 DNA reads TGTGCCAGCCAATACAGGATTAATAATTCACCCCTCCACTTT. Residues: CASQYRINNSPLHF.

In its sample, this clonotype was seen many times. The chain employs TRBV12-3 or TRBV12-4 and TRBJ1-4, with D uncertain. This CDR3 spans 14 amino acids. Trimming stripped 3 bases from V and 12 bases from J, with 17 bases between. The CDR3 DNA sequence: TGTGCCAGCAGTTTCACACGGCCGGCCGGTCAACTGTTTTTT. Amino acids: CASSFTRPAGQLFF.

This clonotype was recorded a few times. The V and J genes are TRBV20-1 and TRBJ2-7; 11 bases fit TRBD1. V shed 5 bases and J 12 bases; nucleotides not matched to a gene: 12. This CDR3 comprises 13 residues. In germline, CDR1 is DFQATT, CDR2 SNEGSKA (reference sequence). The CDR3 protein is CSASGTGGLVRYF. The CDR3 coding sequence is TGCAGTGCTTCCGGGACAGGGGGATTGGTACGGTACTTC.

CDR3 protein: CASSGAQGLVSNNEQFF. The DNA of the CDR3 is TGCGCCAGCAGTGGTGCCCAGGGACTAGTTAGTAACAATGAGCAGTTCTTC. The chain is built from TRBV5-1 and TRBJ2-1, with 8 bases aligning to TRBD2. The germline V gene has CDR1 SGHRS and CDR2 YFSETQ. The CDR3 covers 17 residues. Unmatched junction bases numbered 15, after V lost 5 bases and J lost 5 bases.

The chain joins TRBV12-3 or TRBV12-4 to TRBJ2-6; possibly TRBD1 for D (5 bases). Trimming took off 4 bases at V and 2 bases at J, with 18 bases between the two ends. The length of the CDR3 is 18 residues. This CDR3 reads CASSSQGTLSAGANVLTF. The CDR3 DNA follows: TGTGCCAGCAGTTCCCAGGGTACCCTATCGGCTGGGGCCAACGTCCTGACTTTC.

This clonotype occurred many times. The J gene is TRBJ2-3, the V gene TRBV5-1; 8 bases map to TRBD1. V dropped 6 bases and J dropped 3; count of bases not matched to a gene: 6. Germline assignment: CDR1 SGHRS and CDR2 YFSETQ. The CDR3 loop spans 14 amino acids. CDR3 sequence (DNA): TGCGCCAGCACCCGGACAGGGCAAACAGATACGCAGTATTTT. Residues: CASTRTGQTDTQYF.

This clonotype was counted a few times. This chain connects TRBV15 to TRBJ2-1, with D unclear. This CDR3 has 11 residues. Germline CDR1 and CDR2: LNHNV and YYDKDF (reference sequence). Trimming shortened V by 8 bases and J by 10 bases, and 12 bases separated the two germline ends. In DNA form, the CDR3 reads TGTGCCACCCGGCGGTACGGGGAGCAGTTCTTC. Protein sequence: CATRRYGEQFF.

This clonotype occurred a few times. The CDR3 nucleotides read TGTGCCAGCAGCGCTGGGACAGGGCCAGAGACCCAGTACTTC. Translated, it gives CASSAGTGPETQYF. V and J are TRBV9 and TRBJ2-5; 9 nucleotides align to TRBD1. The length of the CDR3 is 14 residues. V lost 3 bases to trimming and J lost 4 bases; unmatched junction nucleotides: 4. Per germline, CDR1 SGDLS and CDR2 YYNGEE. Using reference TRBV9 and TRBJ2-5 for the parts outside the CDR3, the full variable domain is DSGVTQTPKHLITATGQRVTLRCSPRSGDLSVYWYQQSLDQGLQFLIQYYNGEERAKGNILERFSAQQFPDLHSELNLSSLELGDSALYFCASSAGTGPETQYFGPGTRLLVL.

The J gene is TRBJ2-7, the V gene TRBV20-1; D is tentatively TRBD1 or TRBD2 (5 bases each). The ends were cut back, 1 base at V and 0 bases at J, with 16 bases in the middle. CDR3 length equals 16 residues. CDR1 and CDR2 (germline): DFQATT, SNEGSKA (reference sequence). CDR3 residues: CSARGWGGPFSYEQYF. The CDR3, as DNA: TGCAGTGCTAGAGGTTGGGGCGGGCCCTTCTCCTACGAGCAGTACTTC.

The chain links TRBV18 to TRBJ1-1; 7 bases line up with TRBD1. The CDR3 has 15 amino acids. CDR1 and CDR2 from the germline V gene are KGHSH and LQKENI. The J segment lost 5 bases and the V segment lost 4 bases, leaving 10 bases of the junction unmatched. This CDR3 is CASSHIPTGETEAFF. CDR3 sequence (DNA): TGTGCCAGCTCACACATCCCCACAGGGGAAACTGAAGCTTTCTTT.

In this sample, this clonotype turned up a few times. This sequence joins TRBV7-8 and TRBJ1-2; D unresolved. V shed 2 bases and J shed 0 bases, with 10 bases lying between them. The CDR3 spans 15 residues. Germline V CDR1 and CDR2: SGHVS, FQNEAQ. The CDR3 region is CASSLTTVTNYGYTF. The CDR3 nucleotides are TGTGCCAGCAGCTTAACCACAGTCACTAACTATGGCTACACCTTC. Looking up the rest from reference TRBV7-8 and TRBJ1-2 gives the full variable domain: GAGVSQSPRYKVAKRGQDVALRCDPISGHVSLFWYQQALGQGPEFLTYFQNEAQLDKSGLPSDRFFAERPEGSVSTLKIQRTQQEDSAVYLCASSLTTVTNYGYTFGSGTRLTVV.

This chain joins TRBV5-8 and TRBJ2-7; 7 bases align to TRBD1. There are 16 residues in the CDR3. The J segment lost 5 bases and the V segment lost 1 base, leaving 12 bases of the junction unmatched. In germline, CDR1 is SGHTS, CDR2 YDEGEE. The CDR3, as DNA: TGTGCCAGCAGCTTGCTTGTGCGGCAGGGGGTCCACGAGCAGTACTTC. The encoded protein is CASSLLVRQGVHEQYF. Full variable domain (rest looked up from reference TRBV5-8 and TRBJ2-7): EAGVTQSPTHLIKTRGQQATLRCSPISGHTSVYWYQQALGLGLQFLLWYDEGEERNRGNFPPRFSGRQFPNYSSELNVNALELEDSALYLCASSLLVRQGVHEQYFGPGTRLTVT.

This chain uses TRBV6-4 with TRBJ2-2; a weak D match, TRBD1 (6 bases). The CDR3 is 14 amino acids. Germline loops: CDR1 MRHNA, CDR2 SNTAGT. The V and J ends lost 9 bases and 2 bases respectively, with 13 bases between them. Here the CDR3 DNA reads TGTGCCAGAAAAGGACAGCGTAACACCGGGGAGCTGTTTTTT. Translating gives CARKGQRNTGELFF.

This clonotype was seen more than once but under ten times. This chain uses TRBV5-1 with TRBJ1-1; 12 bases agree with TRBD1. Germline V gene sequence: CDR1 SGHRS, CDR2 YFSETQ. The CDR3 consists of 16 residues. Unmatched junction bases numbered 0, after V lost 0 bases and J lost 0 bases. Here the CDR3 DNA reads TGCGCCAGCAGCTTGGGGGACAGGGGGCTGAACACTGAAGCTTTCTTT. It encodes CASSLGDRGLNTEAFF.

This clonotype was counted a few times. The CDR3 region has the DNA TGTGCCAGCAGCGTAACCCCTCGGTCGGGAGATGAGCAGTTCTTC. This encodes CASSVTPRSGDEQFF. The chain links TRBV9 to TRBJ2-1, with D perhaps matching TRBD2 (6 bases). Trimming removed 1 base from V and 8 bases from J, with 16 bases in between. CDR1 is SGDLS and CDR2 is YYNGEE in the germline V gene. This CDR3 contains 15 residues.

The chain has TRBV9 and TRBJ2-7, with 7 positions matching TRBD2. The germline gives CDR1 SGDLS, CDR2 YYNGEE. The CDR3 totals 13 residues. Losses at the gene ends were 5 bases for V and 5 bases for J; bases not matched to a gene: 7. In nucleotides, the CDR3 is TGTGCCAGCAGTAGAGGGCTAGCGGACGAGCAGTACTTC. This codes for CASSRGLADEQYF. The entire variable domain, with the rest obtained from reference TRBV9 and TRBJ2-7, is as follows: DSGVTQTPKHLITATGQRVTLRCSPRSGDLSVYWYQQSLDQGLQFLIQYYNGEERAKGNILERFSAQQFPDLHSELNLSSLELGDSALYFCASSRGLADEQYFGPGTRLTVT.

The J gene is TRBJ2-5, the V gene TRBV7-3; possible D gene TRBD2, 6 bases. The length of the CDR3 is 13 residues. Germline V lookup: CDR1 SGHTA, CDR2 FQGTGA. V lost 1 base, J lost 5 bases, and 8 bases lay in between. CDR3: CASSLRAGETQYF. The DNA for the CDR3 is TGTGCCAGCAGCTTAAGGGCGGGGGAGACCCAGTACTTC.

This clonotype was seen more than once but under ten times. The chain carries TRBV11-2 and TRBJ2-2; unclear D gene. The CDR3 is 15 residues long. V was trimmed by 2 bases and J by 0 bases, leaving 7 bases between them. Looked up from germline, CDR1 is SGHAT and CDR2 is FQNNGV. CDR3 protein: CASSLLGPNTGELFF. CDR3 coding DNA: TGTGCCAGCAGCTTACTCGGGCCGAACACCGGGGAGCTGTTTTTT.

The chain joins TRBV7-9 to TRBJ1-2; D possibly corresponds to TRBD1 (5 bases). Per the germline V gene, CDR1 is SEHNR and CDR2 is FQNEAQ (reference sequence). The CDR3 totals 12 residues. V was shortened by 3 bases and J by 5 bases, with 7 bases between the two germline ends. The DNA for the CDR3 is TGTGCCAGCAGCTTTGACAGTTATGGCTACACCTTC. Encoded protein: CASSFDSYGYTF.

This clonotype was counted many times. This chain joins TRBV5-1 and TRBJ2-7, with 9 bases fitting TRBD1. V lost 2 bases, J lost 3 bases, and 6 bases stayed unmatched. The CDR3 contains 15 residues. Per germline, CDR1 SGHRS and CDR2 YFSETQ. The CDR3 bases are TGCGCCAGCAGCTTCGGGGACAGGGACAACTACGAGCAGTACTTC. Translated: CASSFGDRDNYEQYF.